This is a list of T cell receptor beta chains from one sample in a study of blood T cell repertoires in COVID-19. Assay: immunoSEQ multiplex PCR; the TCRdb copy retains only in-frame clones and omits some. The data hold roughly 260,000 clones, with 83% observed a single time. Sequenced input: PBMCs or T cells enriched from blood (not recorded which). These receptors came from a woman aged 35 to 49 who had been exposed to COVID-19. CDR3s include the opening cysteine and the closing phenylalanine or tryptophan.

TRBV5-8	TRBJ2-5	16	CASSLGDRGRQETQYF
TRBV7-9	TRBJ2-7	16	CASSLAQGRSSYEQYF
TRBV2	TRBJ1-5	14	CASRGQGGGQPQHF
TRBV29-1	TRBJ2-5	13	CSVWTGGSETQYF
TRBV27	TRBJ2-3	17	CASSELAGRELADTQYF
TRBV29-1	TRBJ1-1	16	CSVVTGTGVPAAEAFF
TRBV10-3	TRBJ2-3	15	CAISNSGASTDTQYF
TRBV19	TRBJ1-5	14	CASSGGLGNQPQHF
TRBV7-6	TRBJ1-6	14	CASSLEGASSPLHF
TRBV10-3	TRBJ1-5	19	CAISESSGPRQGANQPQHF
TRBV9	TRBJ1-2	12	CASSPLGGGYTF
TRBV6-1	TRBJ1-1	12	CASSDGTLGILF
TRBV24-1	TRBJ1-4	14	CATSSGNGDEKLFF
TRBV10-3	TRBJ1-1	14	CAVRSGTANTEAFF
TRBV14	TRBJ2-7	15	CASSLSDGSSYEQYF
TRBV6-5	TRBJ2-2	15	CASALGDRVGGELFF
TRBV3-1/TRBV3-2	TRBJ2-2	13	CASSQPGAGELFF
TRBV6-2/TRBV6-3	TRBJ2-1	16	CASSYSLAGVYNEQFF
TRBV7-9	TRBJ2-3	13	CASCPQGRDTQYF
TRBV19	TRBJ1-4	16	CASSIVAGGIDEKLFF
TRBV5-1	TRBJ1-1	15	CASSRTGDMNTEAFF
TRBV11-3	TRBJ2-1	12	CASSRRGDEQFF
TRBV7-8	TRBJ1-1	17	CASSLFPPGEANTEAFF
TRBV9	TRBJ2-2	14	CASSVALNTGELFF
TRBV19	TRBJ2-5	13	CASSLGVQETQYF
TRBV5-4	TRBJ2-5	15	CASSPTPGGRETQYF
TRBV18	TRBJ1-1	13	CASSLSMNTEAFF
TRBV5-4	TRBJ1-4	15	CASSIKQGTNEKLFF
TRBV7-9	TRBJ1-4	14	CASSFGLGNEKLFF
TRBV18	TRBJ1-2	13	CASSYGENYGYTF
TRBV18	TRBJ2-2	14	CASSPPGYTGELFF
TRBV19	TRBJ1-2	15	CATLTARTRDYGYTF
TRBV5-1	TRBJ1-2	12	CASTGTNYGYTF
TRBV6-5	TRBJ1-1	15	CASSIGTGGYTEAFF
TRBV30	TRBJ1-1	10	CAWRQVEAFF
TRBV2	TRBJ2-2	16	CASSVQQGAGTGELFF
TRBV19	TRBJ1-5	13	CASLAVPGQPQHF
TRBV28	TRBJ2-1	15	CASRPRDTNYNEQFF
TRBV11-2	TRBJ1-2	13	CASSLTGEYGYTF
TRBV5-1	TRBJ2-7	15	CASSLAVLGGHEQYF
TRBV2	TRBJ2-6	19	CASSPKDRGRLSGANVLTF
TRBV24-1	TRBJ1-1	18	CATSDWTVGADLYTEAFF
TRBV20-1	TRBJ2-3	11	CSASEGHTQYF
TRBV19	TRBJ1-2	13	CASSETGFYGYTF
TRBV12-3/TRBV12-4	TRBJ1-1	13	CASSIVSGVEAFF
TRBV6-5	TRBJ2-7	15	CASSYRDRGTYEQYF